A single T cell receptor (beta chain) is shown here with its context. Which antigen it targets is not known. No qualities accompany the bases; no much larger clone lies one base away. This sample was included in a study of T cell responses to AZD1222 COVID-19 vaccine (dated by TCRdb to the early 2020s). With respect to the entire study: A total of 233 trial participants underwent TCR sequencing, of whom about 210 had received two doses of AZD1222 and about 25 had received two doses of the MenACWY control vaccine. Trial participants were enrolled into age subgroups of 18-55, 56-69 and 70-plus years, which contained 148, 28 and 57 TCR-sequenced participants, respectively.

Explained via the paper, the time point label denotes: about 28 days (+/-7) after the second vaccine dose. AZD1222 recipients given second doses at about 4 weeks or at about 12 weeks were pooled, since spike-specific TCR depth and breadth were not found to differ between the two schedules. Samples from vaccinated people were obtained from the UK trials COV001 and COV002, which included a single-blind randomized controlled phase 2/3 trial of AZD1222 (ChAdOx1 nCoV-19) in healthy adults. For TCRbeta chain sequencing, PBMC samples were collected from trial participants at day 0 and at day 28 after the second dose. Summary of the overall study and its limitations: Vaccine-associated CD4 TCRs spanned the whole spike protein, with dominant responses in regions 160-218 and 743-854. Most participants were white British and females outnumbered males, and the authors suggested that clonal diversity may have been underestimated. Spike-specific TCR breadth and depth rose significantly after two AZD1222 doses compared with day 0 and with MenACWY recipients. Because no day 14 peak-response samples were available, repertoires were characterized only after the peak T cell response. Only five to seven AZD1222 recipients were SARS-CoV-2 seropositive at baseline, limiting conclusions about previously exposed vaccinees. Reportedly, close to half of the unique spike-specific TCRs recognized epitopes lying outside the regions that are mutated in the B.1.351 and B.1.1.7 variants. The 56-69-year group was small, and its depth increase did not reach significance, likely because of low power.

The CDR3 regions of human TCRbeta chains were analyzed by immunosequencing. In the paper's pipeline: TCRs in the repertoires were compared against a reference library of SARS-CoV-2-specific TCRs that had been generated with the MIRA antigen-specificity platform. Breadth was defined as the fraction of unique TCRs that were SARS-CoV-2-associated, and depth was defined as the fraction of total T cells that were SARS-CoV-2-associated. Using the MIRA data, every spike-specific TCR was mapped to the spike region that the TCR reacted to and assigned to either a CD4 or a CD8 class. Log10-transformed breadth and depth values were compared by one-way ANOVA with Sidak's multiple comparisons tests. The table was pulled from immuneACCESS by TCRdb, which kept in-frame rearrangements only. Such tables lose some clones; where checked, under half of the loss comes from unresolved V genes, and the rest has no known cause. Clonal size and the V and J genes are those of that table, whereas D and trimming came from the DNA. Recorded for this sample are around 130,000 clones; over 75% of them occurred a single time. 4.5% to 7% of the sample is taken by the ten largest.

The CDR1 and CDR2 encoded by the germline V gene are MDHEN and SYDVKM. V loses 5 bases at its end and J loses 7 bases; junction bases beyond the gene matches: 10. From the cysteine through the phenylalanine, the CDR3 covers 15 amino acids. Of all the DNA, just the CDR3 is kept, 45 bases in frame from base 1. The specimen was peripheral blood, collected 28 days after the second AZD1222 dose. The receptor comes from an adult who received the AZD1222 COVID-19 vaccine. The V and J genes are TRBV28 and TRBJ2-1, with 8 junctional bases fitting TRBD2. DNA sequence: TGTGCCAGCAGTAATCCGGGACTAGGAAGGAATGAGCAGTTCTTC. It translates to CASSNPGLGRNEQFF.